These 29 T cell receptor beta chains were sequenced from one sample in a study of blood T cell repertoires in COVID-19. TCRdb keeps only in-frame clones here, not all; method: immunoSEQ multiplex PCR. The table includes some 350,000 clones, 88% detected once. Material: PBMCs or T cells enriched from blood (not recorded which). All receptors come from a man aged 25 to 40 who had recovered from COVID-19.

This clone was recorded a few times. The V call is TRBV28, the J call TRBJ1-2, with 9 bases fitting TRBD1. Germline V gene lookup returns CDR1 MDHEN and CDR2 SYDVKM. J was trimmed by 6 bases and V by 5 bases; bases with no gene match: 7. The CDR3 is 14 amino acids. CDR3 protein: CASSRGQGRDGYTF. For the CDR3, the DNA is TGTGCCAGCAGTCGAGGACAGGGGAGAGATGGCTACACCTTC.

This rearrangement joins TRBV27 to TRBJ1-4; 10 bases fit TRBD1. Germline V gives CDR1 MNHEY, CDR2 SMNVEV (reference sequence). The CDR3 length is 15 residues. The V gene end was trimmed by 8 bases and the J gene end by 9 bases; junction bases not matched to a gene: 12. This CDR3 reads CASCAQGQGRQKLFF. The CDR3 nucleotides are TGTGCCAGCTGTGCCCAGGGACAGGGGCGCCAAAAACTGTTTTTT.

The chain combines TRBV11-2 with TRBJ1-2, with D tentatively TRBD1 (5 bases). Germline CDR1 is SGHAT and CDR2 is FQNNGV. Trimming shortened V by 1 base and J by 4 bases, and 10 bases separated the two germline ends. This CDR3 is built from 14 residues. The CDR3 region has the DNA TGTGCCAGCAGCTTAGGACAGATTTTCTATGGCTACACCTTC. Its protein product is CASSLGQIFYGYTF. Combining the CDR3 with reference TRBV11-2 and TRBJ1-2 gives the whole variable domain EAGVAQSPRYKIIEKRQSVAFWCNPISGHATLYWYQQILGQGPKLLIQFQNNGVVDDSQLPKDRFSAERLKGVDSTLKIQPAKLEDSAVYLCASSLGQIFYGYTFGSGTRLTVV.

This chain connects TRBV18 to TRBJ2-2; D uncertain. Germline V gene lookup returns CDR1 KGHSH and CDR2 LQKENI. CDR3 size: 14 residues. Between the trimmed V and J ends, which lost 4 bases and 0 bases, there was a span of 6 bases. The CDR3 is CASSLFPNTGELFF. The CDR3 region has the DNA TGTGCCAGCTCACTCTTCCCGAACACCGGGGAGCTGTTTTTT.

The CDR3 coding sequence is TGTGCCAGCAGCCAAGATCCCCGGACTTACGAGCAGTACTTC. Protein sequence: CASSQDPRTYEQYF. V gene TRBV3-1 (or the pseudogene TRBV3-2) combines with J gene TRBJ2-7; weak D call: TRBD2 (5 bases). Germline CDR1 LGHDT, CDR2 YNNKEL (reference sequence). This CDR3 spans 14 amino acids. Trimming shortened V by 0 bases and J by 4 bases, and 10 bases separated the two germline ends.

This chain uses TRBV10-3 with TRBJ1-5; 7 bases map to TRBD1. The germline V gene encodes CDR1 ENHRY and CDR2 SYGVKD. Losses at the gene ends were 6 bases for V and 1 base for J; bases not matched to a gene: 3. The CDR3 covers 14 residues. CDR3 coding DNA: TGTGCCATCAGCGGACAGGCAAGCAATCAGCCCCAGCATTTT. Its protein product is CAISGQASNQPQHF.

CDR3 in amino acids: CASSLTGDQPQHF. CDR3 nucleotides: TGTGCCAGCAGCCTTACGGGGGATCAGCCCCAGCATTTT. The chain recombines TRBV11-2 with TRBJ1-5, with a tentative D call TRBD1 (5 bases). Trimming took 5 bases from V and 5 from J, leaving 10 bases between them. The germline V gene has CDR1 SGHAT and CDR2 FQNNGV. This CDR3 comprises 13 residues.

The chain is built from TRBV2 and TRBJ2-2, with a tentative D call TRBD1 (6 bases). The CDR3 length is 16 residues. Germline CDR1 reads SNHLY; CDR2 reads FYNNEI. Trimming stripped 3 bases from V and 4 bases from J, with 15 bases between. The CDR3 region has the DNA TGTGCCAGCAGTGATGGGGGCCAGTGGGGCACCGGGGAGCTGTTTTTT. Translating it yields CASSDGGQWGTGELFF.

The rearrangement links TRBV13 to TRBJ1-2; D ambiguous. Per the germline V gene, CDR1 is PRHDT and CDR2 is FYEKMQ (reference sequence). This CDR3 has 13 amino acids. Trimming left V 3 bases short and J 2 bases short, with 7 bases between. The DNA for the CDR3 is TGTGCCAGCAGCTTTACGGGAAACTATGGCTACACCTTC. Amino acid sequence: CASSFTGNYGYTF.

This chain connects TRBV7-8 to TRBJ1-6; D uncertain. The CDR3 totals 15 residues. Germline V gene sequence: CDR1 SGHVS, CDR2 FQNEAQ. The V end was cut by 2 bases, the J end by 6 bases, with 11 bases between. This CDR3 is CASSLWSYSNSPLHF. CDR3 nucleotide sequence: TGTGCCAGCAGCTTATGGTCTTACAGTAATTCACCCCTCCACTTT.

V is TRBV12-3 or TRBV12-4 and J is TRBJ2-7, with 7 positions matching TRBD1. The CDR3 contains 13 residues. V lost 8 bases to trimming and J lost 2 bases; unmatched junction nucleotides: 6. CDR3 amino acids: CASSPGGAYEQYF. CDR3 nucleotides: TGTGCCAGCTCCCCAGGGGGTGCCTACGAGCAGTACTTC.

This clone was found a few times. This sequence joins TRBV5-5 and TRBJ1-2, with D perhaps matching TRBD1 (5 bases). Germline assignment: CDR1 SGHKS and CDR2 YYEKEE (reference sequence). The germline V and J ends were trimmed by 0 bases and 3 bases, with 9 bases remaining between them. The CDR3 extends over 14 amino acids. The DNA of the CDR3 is TGTGCCAGCAGCTTGGCCAGGGCTGACTATGGCTACACCTTC. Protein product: CASSLARADYGYTF.

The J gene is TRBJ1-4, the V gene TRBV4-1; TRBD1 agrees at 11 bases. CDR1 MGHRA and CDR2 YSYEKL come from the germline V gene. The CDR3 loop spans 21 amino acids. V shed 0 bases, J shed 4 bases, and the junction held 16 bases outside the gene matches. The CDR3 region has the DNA TGCGCCAGCAGCCAAGATCCTTCCCCGGCGGGACAGGGGGTCCTTAATGAAAAACTGTTTTTT. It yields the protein CASSQDPSPAGQGVLNEKLFF.

CDR3: CASSQAVIVDTQYF. The CDR3 nucleotides read TGTGCCAGCAGCCAAGCGGTCATAGTAGATACGCAGTATTTT. This chain joins TRBV14 and TRBJ2-3, with D unclear. Trimming removed 1 base at V and 5 bases at J, with 10 bases between. CDR1 and CDR2 (germline): SGHDN, FVKESK. The CDR3 extends over 14 amino acids.

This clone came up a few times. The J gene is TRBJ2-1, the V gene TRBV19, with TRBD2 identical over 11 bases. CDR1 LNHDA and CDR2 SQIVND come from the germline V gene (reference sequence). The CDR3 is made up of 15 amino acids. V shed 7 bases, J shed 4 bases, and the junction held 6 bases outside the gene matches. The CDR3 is CASTLAGGTYNEQFF. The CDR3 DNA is TGTGCCAGTACCCTAGCGGGGGGCACTTACAATGAGCAGTTCTTC.

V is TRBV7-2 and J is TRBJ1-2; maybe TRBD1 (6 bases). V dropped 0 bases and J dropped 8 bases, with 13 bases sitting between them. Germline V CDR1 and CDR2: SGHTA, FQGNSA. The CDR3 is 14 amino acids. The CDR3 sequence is CASSLAQGIGGYTF. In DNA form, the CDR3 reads TGTGCCAGCAGCTTAGCACAGGGCATAGGCGGCTACACCTTC.

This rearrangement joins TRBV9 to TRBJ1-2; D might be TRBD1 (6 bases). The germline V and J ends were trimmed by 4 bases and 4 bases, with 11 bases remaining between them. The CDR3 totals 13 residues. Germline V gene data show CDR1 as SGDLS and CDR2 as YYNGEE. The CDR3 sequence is CASSLTGTYGYTF. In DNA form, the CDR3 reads TGTGCCAGCAGCTTAACAGGGACCTATGGCTACACCTTC.

The CDR3 sequence is CASRTGGAYNEQFF. For the CDR3, the DNA is TGCGCCAGCAGAACAGGGGGCGCCTACAATGAGCAGTTCTTC. The chain combines TRBV5-1 with TRBJ2-1, with TRBD1 matching over 9 bases. Trimming at V came to 5 bases and at J to 2 bases, leaving 2 bases not matched to a gene. CDR1 is SGHRS, CDR2 YFSETQ, per germline. The CDR3 sequence is 14 residues long.

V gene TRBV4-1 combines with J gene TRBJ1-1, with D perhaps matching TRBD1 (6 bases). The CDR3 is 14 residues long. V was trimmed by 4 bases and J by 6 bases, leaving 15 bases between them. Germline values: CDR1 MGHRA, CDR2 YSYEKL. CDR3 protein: CASSPAGVGAEAFF. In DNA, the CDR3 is TGCGCCAGCAGCCCGGCAGGGGTGGGAGCTGAAGCTTTCTTT.

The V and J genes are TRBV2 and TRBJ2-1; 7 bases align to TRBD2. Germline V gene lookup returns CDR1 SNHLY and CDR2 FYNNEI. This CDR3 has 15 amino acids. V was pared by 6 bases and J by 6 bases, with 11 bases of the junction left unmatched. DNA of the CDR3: TGTGCCAGCAGCAGGGACTACTCAACTCTCAATGAGCAGTTCTTC. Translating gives CASSRDYSTLNEQFF.

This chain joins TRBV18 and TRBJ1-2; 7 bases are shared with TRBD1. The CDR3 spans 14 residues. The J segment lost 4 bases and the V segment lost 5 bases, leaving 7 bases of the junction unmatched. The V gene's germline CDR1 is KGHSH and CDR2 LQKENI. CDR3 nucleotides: TGTGCCAGCTCAGCCAGACAGGGTTCCTATGGCTACACCTTC. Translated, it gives CASSARQGSYGYTF. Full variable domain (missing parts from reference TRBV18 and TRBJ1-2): NAGVMQNPRHLVRRRGQEARLRCSPMKGHSHVYWYRQLPEEGLKFMVYLQKENIIDESGMPKERFSAEFPKEGPSILRIQQVVRGDSAAYFCASSARQGSYGYTFGSGTRLTVV.

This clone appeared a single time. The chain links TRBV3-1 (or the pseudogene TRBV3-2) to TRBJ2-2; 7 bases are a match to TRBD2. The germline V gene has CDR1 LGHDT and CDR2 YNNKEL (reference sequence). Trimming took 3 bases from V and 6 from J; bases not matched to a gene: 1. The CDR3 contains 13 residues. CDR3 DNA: TGTGCCAGCAGCCAGGGGGGGGCCGGGGAGCTGTTTTTT. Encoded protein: CASSQGGAGELFF.

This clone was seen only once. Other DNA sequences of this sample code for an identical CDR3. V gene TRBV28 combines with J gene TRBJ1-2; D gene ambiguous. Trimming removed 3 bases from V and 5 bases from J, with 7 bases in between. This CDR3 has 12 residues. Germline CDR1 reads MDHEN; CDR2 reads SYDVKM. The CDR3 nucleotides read TGTGCCAGCAGTTTGCGGGGATATGGCTACACCTTC. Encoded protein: CASSLRGYGYTF.

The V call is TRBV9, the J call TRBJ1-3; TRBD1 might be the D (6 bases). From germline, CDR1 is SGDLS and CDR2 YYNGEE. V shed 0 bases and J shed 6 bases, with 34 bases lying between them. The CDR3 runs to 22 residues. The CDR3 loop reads CASSVATVQTGSFPSPQNTIYF. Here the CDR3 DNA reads TGTGCCAGCAGCGTAGCTACAGTCCAAACAGGGAGTTTCCCGAGCCCCCAAAACACCATATATTTT. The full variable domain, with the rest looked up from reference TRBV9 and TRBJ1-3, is DSGVTQTPKHLITATGQRVTLRCSPRSGDLSVYWYQQSLDQGLQFLIQYYNGEERAKGNILERFSAQQFPDLHSELNLSSLELGDSALYFCASSVATVQTGSFPSPQNTIYFGEGSWLTVV.

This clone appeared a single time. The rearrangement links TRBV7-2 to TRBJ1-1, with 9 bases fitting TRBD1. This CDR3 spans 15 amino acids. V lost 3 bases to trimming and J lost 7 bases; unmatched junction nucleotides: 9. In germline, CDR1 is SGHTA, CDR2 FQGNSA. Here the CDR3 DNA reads TGTGCCAGCAGCTTCGGGACAGGGCGCGCCATTGAAGCTTTCTTT. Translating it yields CASSFGTGRAIEAFF.

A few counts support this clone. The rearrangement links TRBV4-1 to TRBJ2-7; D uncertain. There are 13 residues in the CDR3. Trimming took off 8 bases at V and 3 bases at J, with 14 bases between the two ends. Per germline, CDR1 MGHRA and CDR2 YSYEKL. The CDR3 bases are TGCGCCAGCGCTCCGTCTATTTTCTACGAGCAGTACTTC. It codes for CASAPSIFYEQYF.

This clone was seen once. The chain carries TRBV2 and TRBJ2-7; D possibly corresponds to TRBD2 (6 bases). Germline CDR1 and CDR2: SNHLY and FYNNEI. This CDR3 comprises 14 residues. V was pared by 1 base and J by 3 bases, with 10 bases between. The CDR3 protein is CASSEGGEIYEQYF. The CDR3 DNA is TGTGCCAGCAGTGAAGGGGGGGAGATCTACGAGCAGTACTTC.

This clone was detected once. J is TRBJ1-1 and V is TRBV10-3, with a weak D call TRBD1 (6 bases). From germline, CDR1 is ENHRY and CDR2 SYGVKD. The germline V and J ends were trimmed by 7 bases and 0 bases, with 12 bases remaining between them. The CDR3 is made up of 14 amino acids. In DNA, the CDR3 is TGTGCCATCATGGATACAGGGATGAACACTGAAGCTTTCTTT. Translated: CAIMDTGMNTEAFF.

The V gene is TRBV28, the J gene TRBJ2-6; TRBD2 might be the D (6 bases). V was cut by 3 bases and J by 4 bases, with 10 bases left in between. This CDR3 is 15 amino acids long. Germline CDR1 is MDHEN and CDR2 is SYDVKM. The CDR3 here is CASSLGSGGANVLTF. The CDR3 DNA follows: TGTGCCAGCAGTTTGGGTAGCGGCGGGGCCAACGTCCTGACTTTC.